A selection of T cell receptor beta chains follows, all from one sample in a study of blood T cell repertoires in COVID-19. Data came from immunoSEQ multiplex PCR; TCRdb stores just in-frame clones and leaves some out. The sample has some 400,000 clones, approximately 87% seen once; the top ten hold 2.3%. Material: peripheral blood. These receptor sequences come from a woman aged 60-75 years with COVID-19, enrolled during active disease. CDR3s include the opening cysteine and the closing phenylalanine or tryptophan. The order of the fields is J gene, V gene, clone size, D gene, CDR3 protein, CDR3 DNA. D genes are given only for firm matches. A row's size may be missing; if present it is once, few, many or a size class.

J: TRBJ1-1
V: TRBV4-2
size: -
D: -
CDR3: CASSISSSRGGNTEAFF
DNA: TGTGCCAGCAGCATTTCTTCGTCTCGGGGTGGGAACACTGAAGCTTTCTTT

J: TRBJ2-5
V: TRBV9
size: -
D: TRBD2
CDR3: CASSVGLAGAGYQETQYF
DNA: TGTGCCAGCAGCGTAGGATTAGCGGGGGCCGGGTACCAAGAGACCCAGTACTTC

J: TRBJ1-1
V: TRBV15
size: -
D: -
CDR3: CATSRPTGKAFF
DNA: TGTGCCACCAGCAGGCCAACAGGCAAAGCTTTCTTT

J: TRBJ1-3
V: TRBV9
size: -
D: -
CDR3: CASSVVGAGNTIYF
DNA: TGTGCCAGCAGCGTAGTAGGGGCAGGAAACACCATATATTTT

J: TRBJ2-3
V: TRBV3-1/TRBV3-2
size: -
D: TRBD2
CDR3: CASSQDIRLAGRTDTQYF
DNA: TGTGCCAGCAGCCAAGATATCCGACTAGCGGGGCGCACAGATACGCAGTATTTT

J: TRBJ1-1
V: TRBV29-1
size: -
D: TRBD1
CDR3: CSAVTGVRNTEAFF
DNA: TGCAGCGCAGTGACAGGGGTCCGGAACACTGAAGCTTTCTTT

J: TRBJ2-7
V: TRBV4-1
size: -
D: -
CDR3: CASSRPRALSTYEQYF
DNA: TGCGCCAGCAGCCGCCCGAGGGCACTTAGTACCTACGAGCAGTACTTC

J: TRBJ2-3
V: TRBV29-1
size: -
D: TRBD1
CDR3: CSVERYGTATDTQYF
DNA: TGCAGCGTTGAACGATACGGGACAGCCACAGATACGCAGTATTTT

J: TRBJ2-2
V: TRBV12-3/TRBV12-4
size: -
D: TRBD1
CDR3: CASRMTGPGELFF
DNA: TGTGCCAGCAGGATGACAGGGCCCGGGGAGCTGTTTTTT

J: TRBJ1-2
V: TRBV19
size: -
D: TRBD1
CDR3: CASSRGTGEGYTF
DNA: TGTGCCAGTAGCCGCGGGACAGGGGAGGGCTACACCTTC

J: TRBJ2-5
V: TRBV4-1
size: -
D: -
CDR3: CASSQGHREGRETQYF
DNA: TGCGCCAGCAGCCAAGGGCACAGGGAGGGTCGAGAGACCCAGTACTTC

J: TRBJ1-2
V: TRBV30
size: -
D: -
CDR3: CAWSVPGQFYGYTF
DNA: TGTGCCTGGAGTGTACCTGGACAGTTCTATGGCTACACCTTC

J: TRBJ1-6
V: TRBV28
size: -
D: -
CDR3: CASSQASPLHF
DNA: TGTGCCAGCAGTCAGGCCTCACCCCTCCACTTT

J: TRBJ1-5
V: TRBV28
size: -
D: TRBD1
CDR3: CASSYRDSNQPQHF
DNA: TGTGCCAGCAGTTACCGGGACAGTAATCAGCCCCAGCATTTT

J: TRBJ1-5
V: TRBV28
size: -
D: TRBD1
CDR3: CASTTGGGQPQHF
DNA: TGTGCCAGTACTACAGGGGGCGGTCAGCCCCAGCATTTT

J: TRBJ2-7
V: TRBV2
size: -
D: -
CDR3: CASAGQLYEQYF
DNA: TGTGCCAGCGCGGGACAGCTCTACGAGCAGTACTTC

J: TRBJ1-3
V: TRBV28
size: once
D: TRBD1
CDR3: CASRPTGGGNTIYF
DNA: TGTGCCAGCAGACCGACAGGGGGTGGAAACACCATATATTTT

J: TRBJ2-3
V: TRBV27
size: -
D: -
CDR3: CASSLGGAGIADTQYF
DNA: TGTGCCAGCAGTTTAGGGGGCGCCGGGATCGCAGATACGCAGTATTTT

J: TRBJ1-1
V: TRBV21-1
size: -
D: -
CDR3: CASSKEQGSPNTEAFF
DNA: TGTGCCAGCAGCAAAGAGCAGGGGAGCCCGAACACTGAAGCTTTCTTT

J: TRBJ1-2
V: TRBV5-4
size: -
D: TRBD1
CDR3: CASSYPQGPGGYTF
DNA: TGTGCCAGCAGCTATCCACAGGGGCCAGGAGGCTACACCTTC

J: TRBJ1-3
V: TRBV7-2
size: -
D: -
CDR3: CASQQGGGSGNTIYF
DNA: TGTGCCAGCCAACAGGGTGGGGGTTCTGGAAACACCATATATTTT

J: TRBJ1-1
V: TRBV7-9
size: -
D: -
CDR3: CASTKGQGGAEAFF
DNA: TGTGCCAGCACCAAGGGGCAGGGAGGGGCTGAAGCTTTCTTT

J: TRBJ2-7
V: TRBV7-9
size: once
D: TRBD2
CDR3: CASSLSGGYEQYF
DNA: TGTGCCAGCAGCTTATCGGGGGGCTACGAGCAGTACTTC

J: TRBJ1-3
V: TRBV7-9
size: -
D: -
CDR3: CASSLASLSGNTIYF
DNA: TGTGCCAGCAGCTTAGCTTCTTTATCCGGAAACACCATATATTTT

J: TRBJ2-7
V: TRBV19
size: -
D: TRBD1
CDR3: CASSPRGSGQGTHEQYF
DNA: TGTGCCAGTAGTCCCCGGGGATCCGGACAGGGGACCCACGAGCAGTACTTC

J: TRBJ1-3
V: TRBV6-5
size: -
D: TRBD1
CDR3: CASRHRDRIGNTIYF
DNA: TGTGCCAGCAGGCACCGGGACAGAATTGGAAACACCATATATTTT